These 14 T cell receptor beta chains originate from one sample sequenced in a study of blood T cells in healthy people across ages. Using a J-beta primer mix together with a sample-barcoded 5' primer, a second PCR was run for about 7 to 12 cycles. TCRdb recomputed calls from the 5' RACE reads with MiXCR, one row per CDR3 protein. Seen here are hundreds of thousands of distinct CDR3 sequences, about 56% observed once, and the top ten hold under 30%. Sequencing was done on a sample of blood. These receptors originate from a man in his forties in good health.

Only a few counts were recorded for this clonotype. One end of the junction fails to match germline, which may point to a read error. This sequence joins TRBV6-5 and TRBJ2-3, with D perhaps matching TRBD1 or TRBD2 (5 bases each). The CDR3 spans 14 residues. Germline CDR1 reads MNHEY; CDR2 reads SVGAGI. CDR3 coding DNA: TGTGCCAGCAGGCCGGGACGGGGCACCGATACGCAGTATTTT. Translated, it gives CASRPGRGTDTQYF.

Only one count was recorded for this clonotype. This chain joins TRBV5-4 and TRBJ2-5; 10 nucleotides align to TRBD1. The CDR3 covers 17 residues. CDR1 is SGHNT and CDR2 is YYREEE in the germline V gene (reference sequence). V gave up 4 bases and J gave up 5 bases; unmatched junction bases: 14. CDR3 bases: TGTGCCAGCAGCGGGGGACAGGGGAGGCGATCGTTGGAGACCCAGTACTTC. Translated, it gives CASSGGQGRRSLETQYF.

The CDR3 DNA reads TGTGCCAGCAGTAATGGGGGGCAAAATTCACCCCTCCACTTT. This gives the protein CASSNGGQNSPLHF. This chain links TRBV28 with TRBJ1-6, with D tentatively TRBD1 (6 bases). The CDR3 runs 14 residues. Trimming shortened V by 5 bases and J by 7 bases, and 12 bases separated the two germline ends. The germline V gene encodes CDR1 MDHEN and CDR2 SYDVKM.

The CDR3 sequence is CSVARGGLLFF. Written as DNA, the CDR3 is TGCAGCGTTGCTCGGGGAGGTTTGCTGTTTTTT. The rearrangement joins TRBV29-1 to TRBJ1-4, with no clear D. V shed 4 bases and J shed 14 bases, with 14 bases lying between them. Germline V gene sequence: CDR1 SQVTM, CDR2 ANQGSEA. This CDR3 has 11 residues.

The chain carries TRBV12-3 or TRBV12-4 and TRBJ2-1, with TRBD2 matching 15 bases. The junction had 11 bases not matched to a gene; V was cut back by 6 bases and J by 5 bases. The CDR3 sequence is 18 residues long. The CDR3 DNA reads TGTGCCAGCAGACCCCCGGGGACTAGCGGGAGGCTCCACAATGAGCAGTTCTTC. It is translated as CASRPPGTSGRLHNEQFF.

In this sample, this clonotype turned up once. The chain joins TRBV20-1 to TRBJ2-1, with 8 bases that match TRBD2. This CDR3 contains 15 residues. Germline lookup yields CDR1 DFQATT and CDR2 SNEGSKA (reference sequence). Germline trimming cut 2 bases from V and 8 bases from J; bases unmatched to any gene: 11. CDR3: CSARPGLDVFDEQFF. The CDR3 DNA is TGCAGTGCTAGACCGGGACTAGATGTGTTCGATGAGCAGTTCTTC.

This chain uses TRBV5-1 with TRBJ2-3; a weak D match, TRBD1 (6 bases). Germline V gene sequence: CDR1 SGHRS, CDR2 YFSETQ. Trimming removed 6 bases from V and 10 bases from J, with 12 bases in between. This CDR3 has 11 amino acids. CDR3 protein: CASNEQGPQYF. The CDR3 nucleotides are TGCGCCAGCAACGAACAGGGTCCGCAGTATTTT.

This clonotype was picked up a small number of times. CDR3 loop: CASSSTYSYNEQYF. CDR3 sequence (DNA): TGTGCCAGCAGCTCAACTTATTCCTACAATGAGCAGTACTTC. The chain combines TRBV7-9 with TRBJ2-1, with D hard to call. Judging by the DNA end, TRBJ2-7 fits better; the J call may be wrong. The CDR3 sequence is 14 residues long. Germline CDR1 SEHNR, CDR2 FQNEAQ (reference sequence).

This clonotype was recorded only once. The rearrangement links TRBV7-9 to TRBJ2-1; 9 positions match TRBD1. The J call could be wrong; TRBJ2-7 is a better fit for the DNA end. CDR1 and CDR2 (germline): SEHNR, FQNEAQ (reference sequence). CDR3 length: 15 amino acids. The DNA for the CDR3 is TGTGCCAGCAGCTTAAGGGGACAGGGCTACAATGAGCAGTACTTC. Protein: CASSLRGQGYNEQYF.

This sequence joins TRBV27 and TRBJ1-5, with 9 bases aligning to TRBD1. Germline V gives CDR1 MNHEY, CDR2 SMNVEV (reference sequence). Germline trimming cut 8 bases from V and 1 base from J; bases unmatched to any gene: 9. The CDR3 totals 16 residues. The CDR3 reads CASRRWTGESNQPQHF. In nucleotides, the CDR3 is TGTGCCAGCCGGAGATGGACAGGGGAAAGCAATCAGCCCCAGCATTTT.

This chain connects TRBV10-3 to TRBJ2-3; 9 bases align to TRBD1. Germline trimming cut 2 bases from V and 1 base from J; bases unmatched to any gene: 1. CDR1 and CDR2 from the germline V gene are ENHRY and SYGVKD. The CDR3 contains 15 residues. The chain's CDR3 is CAISEGTGRTDTQYF. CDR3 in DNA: TGTGCCATCAGTGAGGGGACAGGGCGCACAGATACGCAGTATTTT.

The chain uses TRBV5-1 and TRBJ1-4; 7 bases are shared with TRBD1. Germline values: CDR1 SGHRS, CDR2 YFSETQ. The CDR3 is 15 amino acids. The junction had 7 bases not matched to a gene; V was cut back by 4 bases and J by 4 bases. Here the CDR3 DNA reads TGCGCCAGCAGCATCGGGACAGCCCATAATGAAAAACTGTTTTTT. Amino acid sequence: CASSIGTAHNEKLFF.

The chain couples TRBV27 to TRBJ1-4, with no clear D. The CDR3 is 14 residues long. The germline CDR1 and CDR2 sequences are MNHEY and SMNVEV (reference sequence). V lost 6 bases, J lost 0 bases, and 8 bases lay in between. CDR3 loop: CASREFATNEKLFF. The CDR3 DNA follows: TGTGCCAGCAGGGAGTTTGCAACTAATGAAAAACTGTTTTTT.

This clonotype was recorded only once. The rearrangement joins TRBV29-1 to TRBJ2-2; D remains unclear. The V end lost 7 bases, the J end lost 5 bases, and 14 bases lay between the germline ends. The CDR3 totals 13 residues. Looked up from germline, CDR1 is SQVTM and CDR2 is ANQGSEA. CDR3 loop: CSGVQPATGELFF. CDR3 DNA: TGCAGCGGTGTGCAGCCGGCTACCGGGGAGCTGTTTTTT.